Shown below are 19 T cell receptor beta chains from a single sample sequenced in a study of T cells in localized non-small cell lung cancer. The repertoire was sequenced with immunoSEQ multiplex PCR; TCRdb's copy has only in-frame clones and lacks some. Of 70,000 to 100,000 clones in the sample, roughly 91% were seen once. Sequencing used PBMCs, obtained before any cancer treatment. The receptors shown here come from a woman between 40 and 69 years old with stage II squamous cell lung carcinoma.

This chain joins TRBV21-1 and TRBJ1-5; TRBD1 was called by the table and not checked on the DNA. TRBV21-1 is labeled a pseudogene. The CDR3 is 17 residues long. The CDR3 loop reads CASSKEVQAHSNQPQHF. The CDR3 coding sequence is TGTGCCAGCAGCAAAGAGGTCCAGGCTCATAGCAATCAGCCCCAGCATTTT.

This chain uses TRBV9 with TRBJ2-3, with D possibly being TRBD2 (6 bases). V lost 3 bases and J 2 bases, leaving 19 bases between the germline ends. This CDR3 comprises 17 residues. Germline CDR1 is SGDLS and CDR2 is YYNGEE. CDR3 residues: CASSARLRTRDTDTQYF. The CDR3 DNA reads TGTGCCAGCAGCGCCAGGCTACGGACGCGGGACACAGATACGCAGTATTTT.

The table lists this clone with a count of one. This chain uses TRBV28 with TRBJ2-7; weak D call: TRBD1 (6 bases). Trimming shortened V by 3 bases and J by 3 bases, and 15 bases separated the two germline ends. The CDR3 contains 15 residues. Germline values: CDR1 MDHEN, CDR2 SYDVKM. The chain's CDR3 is CASSFRLQGLYEQYF. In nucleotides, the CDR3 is TGTGCCAGCAGTTTTAGGCTACAGGGCCTCTACGAGCAGTACTTC.

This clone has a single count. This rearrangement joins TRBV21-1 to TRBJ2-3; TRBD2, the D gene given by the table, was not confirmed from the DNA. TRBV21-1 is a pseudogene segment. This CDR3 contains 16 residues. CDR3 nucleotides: TGTGCCAGCAGCCCCCGGACTAGCGGGGCGGGGGATACGCAGTATTTT. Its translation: CASSPRTSGAGDTQYF.

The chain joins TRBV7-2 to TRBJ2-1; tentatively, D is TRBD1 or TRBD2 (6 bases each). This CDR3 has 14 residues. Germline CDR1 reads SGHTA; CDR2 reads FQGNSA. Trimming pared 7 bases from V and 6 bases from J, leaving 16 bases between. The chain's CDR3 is CASTRGGLGNEQFF. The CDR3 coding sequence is TGTGCCAGCACCCGAGGGGGGTTAGGCAATGAGCAGTTCTTC. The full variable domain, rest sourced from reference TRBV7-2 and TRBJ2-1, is GAGVSQSPSNKVTEKGKDVELRCDPISGHTALYWYRQSLGQGLEFLIYFQGNSAPDKSGLPSDRFSAERTGGSVSTLTIQRTQQEDSAVYLCASTRGGLGNEQFFGPGTRLTVL.

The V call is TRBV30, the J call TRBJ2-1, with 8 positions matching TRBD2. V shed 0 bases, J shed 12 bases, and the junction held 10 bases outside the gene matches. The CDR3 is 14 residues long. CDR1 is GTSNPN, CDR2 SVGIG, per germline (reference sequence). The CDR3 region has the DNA TGTGCCTGGAGTGTATCGGGACTAGAGTTCCGGCAGTTCTTC. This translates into CAWSVSGLEFRQFF.

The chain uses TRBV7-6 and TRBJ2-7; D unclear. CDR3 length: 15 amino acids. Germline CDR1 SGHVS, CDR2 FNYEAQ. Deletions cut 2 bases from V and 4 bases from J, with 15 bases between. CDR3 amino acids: CASSLTERAGYEQYF. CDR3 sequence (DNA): TGTGCCAGCAGCTTAACGGAAAGGGCTGGGTACGAGCAGTACTTC.

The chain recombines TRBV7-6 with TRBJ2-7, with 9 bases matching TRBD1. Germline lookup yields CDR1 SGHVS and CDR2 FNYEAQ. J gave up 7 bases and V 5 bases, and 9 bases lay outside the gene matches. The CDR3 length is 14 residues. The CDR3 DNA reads TGTGCCAGCAGCACTACCCGGGACAGGGTAGAGCAGTACTTC. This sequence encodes CASSTTRDRVEQYF.

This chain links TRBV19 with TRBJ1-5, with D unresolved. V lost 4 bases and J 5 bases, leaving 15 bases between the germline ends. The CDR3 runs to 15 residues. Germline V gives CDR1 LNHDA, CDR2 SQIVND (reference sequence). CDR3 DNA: TGTGCCAGTAGTACCCCCCGGAAAACCCATCAGCCCCAGCATTTT. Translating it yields CASSTPRKTHQPQHF.

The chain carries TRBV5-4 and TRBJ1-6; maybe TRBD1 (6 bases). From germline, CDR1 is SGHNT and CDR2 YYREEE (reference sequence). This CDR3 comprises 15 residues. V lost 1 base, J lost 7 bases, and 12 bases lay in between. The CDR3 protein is CASSLSGAPNSPLHF. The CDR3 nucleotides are TGTGCCAGCAGCTTGTCGGGGGCTCCCAATTCACCCCTCCACTTT.

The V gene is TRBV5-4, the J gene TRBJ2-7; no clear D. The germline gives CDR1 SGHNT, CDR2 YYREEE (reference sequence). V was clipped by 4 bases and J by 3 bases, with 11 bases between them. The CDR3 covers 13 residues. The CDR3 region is CASSRWPYYEQYF. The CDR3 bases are TGTGCCAGCAGCCGCTGGCCCTACTACGAGCAGTACTTC.

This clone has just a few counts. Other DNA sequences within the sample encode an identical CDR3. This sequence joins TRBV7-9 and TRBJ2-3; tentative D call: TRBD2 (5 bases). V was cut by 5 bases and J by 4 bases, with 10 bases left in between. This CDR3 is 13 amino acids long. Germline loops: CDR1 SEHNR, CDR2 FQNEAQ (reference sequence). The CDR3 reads CASSPRGPDTQYF. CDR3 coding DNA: TGTGCCAGCAGCCCCAGAGGGCCAGATACGCAGTATTTT.

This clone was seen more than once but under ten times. CDR3 nucleotides: TGTGCCATCAGTGACGGCTACGAGCAGTACTTC. This gives the protein CAISDGYEQYF. The V call is TRBV10-3, the J call TRBJ2-7; D uncertain. Per germline, CDR1 ENHRY and CDR2 SYGVKD. The CDR3 length is 11 residues. V was trimmed by 3 bases and J by 3 bases, leaving 3 bases between them.

The DNA for the CDR3 is TGTGCCAGCAGCCTCGACGGTAATGGCTACACCTTC. It specifies CASSLDGNGYTF. This rearrangement joins TRBV7-2 to TRBJ1-2, with D uncertain. Germline V gives CDR1 SGHTA, CDR2 FQGNSA. This CDR3 is built from 12 residues. The ends were cut back, 5 bases at V and 6 bases at J, with 10 bases in the middle.

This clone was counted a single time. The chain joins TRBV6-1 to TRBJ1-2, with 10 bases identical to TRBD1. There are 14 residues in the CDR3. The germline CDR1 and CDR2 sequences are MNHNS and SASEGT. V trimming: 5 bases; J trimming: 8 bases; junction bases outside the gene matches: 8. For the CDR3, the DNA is TGTGCCAGCAGTCTTGGGGGACAGGGGCGCGGCTACACCTTC. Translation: CASSLGGQGRGYTF.

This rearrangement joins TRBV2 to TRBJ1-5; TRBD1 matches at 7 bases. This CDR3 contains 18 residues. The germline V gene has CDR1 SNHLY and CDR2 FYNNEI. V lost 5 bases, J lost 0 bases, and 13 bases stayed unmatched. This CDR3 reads CASSLPGQQKLSNQPQHF. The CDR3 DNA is TGTGCCAGCAGTTTACCGGGACAGCAGAAACTTAGCAATCAGCCCCAGCATTTT. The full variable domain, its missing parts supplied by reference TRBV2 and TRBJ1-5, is EPEVTQTPSHQVTQMGQEVILRCVPISNHLYFYWYRQILGQKVEFLVSFYNNEISEKSEIFDDQFSVERPDGSNFTLKIRSTKLEDSAMYFCASSLPGQQKLSNQPQHFGDGTRLSIL.

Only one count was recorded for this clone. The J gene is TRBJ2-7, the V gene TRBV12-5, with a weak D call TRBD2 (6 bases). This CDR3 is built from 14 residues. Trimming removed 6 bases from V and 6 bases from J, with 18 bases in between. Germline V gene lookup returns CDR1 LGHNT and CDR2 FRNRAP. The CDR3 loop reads CASGRPESGGEQYF. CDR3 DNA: TGTGCTAGTGGCCGACCAGAGTCCGGGGGCGAGCAGTACTTC.

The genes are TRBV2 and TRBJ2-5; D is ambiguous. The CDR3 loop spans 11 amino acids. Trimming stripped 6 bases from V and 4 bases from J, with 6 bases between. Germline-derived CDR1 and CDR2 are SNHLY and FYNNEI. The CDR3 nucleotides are TGTGCCAGCAGCCCTCGAGAGACCCAGTACTTC. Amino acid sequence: CASSPRETQYF.

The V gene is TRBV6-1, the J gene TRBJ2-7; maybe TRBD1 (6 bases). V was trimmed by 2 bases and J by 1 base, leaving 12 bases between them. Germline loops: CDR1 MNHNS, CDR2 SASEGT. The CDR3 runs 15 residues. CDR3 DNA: TGTGCCAGCAGTGAATCGTGGGGGCGGTCCTACGAGCAGTACTTC. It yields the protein CASSESWGRSYEQYF.